Shown below are 16 T cell receptor beta chains from a single sample sequenced in a study of blood T cell repertoires in COVID-19. Method: immunoSEQ multiplex PCR; TCRdb's copy keeps in-frame clones and lacks some. The sample holds over 600,000 clones, 90% seen once. The sequenced material came from peripheral blood. These receptors all come from a woman between 18 and 29 years old with acute or convalescent COVID-19.

The V call is TRBV29-1, the J call TRBJ1-1; unclear D gene. CDR1 is SQVTM, CDR2 ANQGSEA, per germline. The CDR3 is made up of 13 amino acids. Trimming pared 4 bases from V and 0 bases from J, leaving 9 bases between. CDR3 coding DNA: TGCAGCGTTGGGTCTCAGTTGAACACTGAAGCTTTCTTT. Translating gives CSVGSQLNTEAFF.

The chain uses TRBV12-5 and TRBJ2-1, with 9 bases aligning to TRBD2. Germline V gene data show CDR1 as LGHNT and CDR2 as FRNRAP. The CDR3 spans 17 residues. The V segment lost 2 bases and the J segment 2 bases; nucleotides outside the gene matches: 7. CDR3 nucleotides: TGTGCTAGTGGTTTGTTCAGCGGGGGGCACCCCTACAATGAGCAGTTCTTC. This encodes CASGLFSGGHPYNEQFF.

DNA for the CDR3: TGTGCCAGCAGCGAGGGGGTGGGGACCCAGTACTTC. Its translation is CASSEGVGTQYF. J is TRBJ2-5 and V is TRBV5-4, with D possibly being TRBD1 (6 bases). From germline, CDR1 is SGHNT and CDR2 YYREEE (reference sequence). There are 12 residues in the CDR3. V gave up 4 bases and J gave up 7 bases, with 11 bases separating them.

The chain has TRBV18 and TRBJ1-2; a weak D match, TRBD1 (6 bases). Germline assignment: CDR1 KGHSH and CDR2 LQKENI. The CDR3 extends over 15 amino acids. With 5 bases removed from V and 5 bases from J, the gap between germline ends came to 18 bases. CDR3 protein: CASSTGQLGPYGYTF. The CDR3 coding sequence is TGTGCCAGCTCAACAGGACAGTTGGGACCTTATGGCTACACCTTC. Complete variable domain (other parts from reference TRBV18 and TRBJ1-2): NAGVMQNPRHLVRRRGQEARLRCSPMKGHSHVYWYRQLPEEGLKFMVYLQKENIIDESGMPKERFSAEFPKEGPSILRIQQVVRGDSAAYFCASSTGQLGPYGYTFGSGTRLTVV.

The chain uses TRBV18 and TRBJ1-2, with 9 bases matching TRBD1. Germline CDR1 is KGHSH and CDR2 is LQKENI. V gave up 4 bases and J gave up 5 bases; unmatched junction bases: 11. The CDR3 has 16 amino acids. CDR3 region: CASSLQGAGASYGYTF. In DNA, the CDR3 is TGTGCCAGCTCACTACAGGGGGCCGGCGCATCATATGGCTACACCTTC.

The CDR3 nucleotides are TGTGCCTGGGCCTCCCGGGGCGGGGGACGGGAAAAGACCCAGTACTTC. Translation gives CAWASRGGGREKTQYF. This chain uses TRBV30 with TRBJ2-5; TRBD2 matches 7 bases. V gave up 5 bases and J gave up 6 bases; unmatched junction bases: 18. The CDR3 has 16 residues. The germline CDR1 and CDR2 sequences are GTSNPN and SVGIG (reference sequence).

The V and J genes are TRBV30 and TRBJ1-1; the D gene is possibly TRBD1 (6 bases). CDR3 length: 12 amino acids. Germline V CDR1 and CDR2: GTSNPN, SVGIG (reference sequence). V gave up 4 bases and J gave up 4 bases, with 10 bases separating them. Here the CDR3 reads CAWNRGGTEAFF. For the CDR3, the DNA is TGTGCCTGGAATAGGGGGGGCACTGAAGCTTTCTTT.

Here the CDR3 reads CASSVDGQGAQPQHF. The CDR3 nucleotides read TGTGCCAGCAGCGTAGATGGACAGGGAGCCCAGCCCCAGCATTTT. This rearrangement joins TRBV9 to TRBJ1-5, with TRBD1 matching over 8 bases. The CDR3 has 15 amino acids. V shed 0 bases and J 7 bases; nucleotides not matched to a gene: 6. In germline, CDR1 is SGDLS, CDR2 YYNGEE.

The chain combines TRBV19 with TRBJ1-1; no definite D call. Germline V gene sequence: CDR1 LNHDA, CDR2 SQIVND (reference sequence). Trimming stripped 4 bases from V and 5 bases from J, with 20 bases between. The CDR3 has 16 amino acids. DNA for the CDR3: TGTGCCAGTAGTACCAGTTGGTACAGAAGTAGAACTGAAGCTTTCTTT. Protein: CASSTSWYRSRTEAFF. The full variable domain, completed using reference TRBV19 and TRBJ1-1, is DGGITQSPKYLFRKEGQNVTLSCEQNLNHDAMYWYRQDPGQGLRLIYYSQIVNDFQKGDIAEGYSVSREKKESFPLTVTSAQKNPTAFYLCASSTSWYRSRTEAFFGQGTRLTVV.

The chain has TRBV7-6 and TRBJ1-1, with no clear D. The ends were cut back, 1 base at V and 1 base at J, with 10 bases in the middle. The germline V gene encodes CDR1 SGHVS and CDR2 FNYEAQ. The CDR3 consists of 15 residues. CDR3 in DNA: TGTGCCAGCAGCTTAGTAGGAACAGAGAACACTGAAGCTTTCTTT. Its translation: CASSLVGTENTEAFF.

V and J are TRBV4-1 and TRBJ1-2, with unresolved D. The V end was cut by 0 bases, the J end by 6 bases, with 11 bases between. In germline, CDR1 is MGHRA, CDR2 YSYEKL. The CDR3 has 14 residues. CDR3 DNA: TGCGCCAGCAGCCAAGATCAGTGGTATGATGGCTACACCTTC. It specifies CASSQDQWYDGYTF.

This clone was detected only once. The rearrangement joins TRBV11-2 to TRBJ2-4; weak D call: TRBD2 (5 bases). This CDR3 is built from 16 residues. Germline V gene sequence: CDR1 SGHAT, CDR2 FQNNGV. The germline V and J ends were trimmed by 5 bases and 0 bases, with 14 bases remaining between them. CDR3 coding DNA: TGTGCCAGCAGCGGACTCCCTTCAATAGCCAAAAACATTCAGTACTTC. It codes for CASSGLPSIAKNIQYF.

CDR3 nucleotides: TGTGCCACCAGTCCCCAGAGCACAGATACGCAGTATTTT. Translating gives CATSPQSTDTQYF. This chain connects TRBV24-1 to TRBJ2-3; D is unresolved. Germline V gene data show CDR1 as KGHDR and CDR2 as SFDVKD. The V end lost 6 bases, the J end lost 0 bases, and 6 bases lay between the germline ends. The CDR3 has 13 residues.

The genes are TRBV28 and TRBJ2-2, with D unclear. The CDR3 sequence is 14 residues long. V lost 7 bases and J 6 bases, leaving 15 bases between the germline ends. Germline CDR1 and CDR2: MDHEN and SYDVKM. The CDR3 DNA reads TGTGCCAGCACGAGCCAGGATTTCTCCGGGGAGCTGTTTTTT. Its protein is CASTSQDFSGELFF.

The chain employs TRBV28 and TRBJ2-3; a weak D match, TRBD1 (6 bases). The V gene's germline CDR1 is MDHEN and CDR2 SYDVKM. The CDR3 has 13 amino acids. This CDR3 reads CALSGTPTDTQYF. The CDR3 DNA sequence: TGTGCATTATCCGGGACACCCACAGATACGCAGTATTTT. The full variable domain, rest sourced from reference TRBV28 and TRBJ2-3, is DVKVTQSSRYLVKRTGEKVFLECVQDMDHENMFWYRQDPGLGLRLIYFSYDVKMKEKGDIPEGYSVSREKKERFSLILESASTNQTSMYLCALSGTPTDTQYFGPGTRLTVL.

The chain joins TRBV9 to TRBJ1-2; a weak D match, TRBD1 (5 bases). The germline CDR1 and CDR2 sequences are SGDLS and YYNGEE. The CDR3 spans 18 residues. Trimming shortened V by 4 bases and J by 2 bases, and 24 bases separated the two germline ends. CDR3 sequence reads: CASSPRRVGWRGNYGYTF. The CDR3 nucleotides read TGTGCCAGCAGCCCCCGCCGTGTGGGGTGGCGGGGGAACTATGGCTACACCTTC.